This T cell receptor beta chain appears in the sequencing data of a study of shared clonotypes between healthy human individuals. Study-wide findings and caveats: The small donor group covered limited genetic and exposure diversity.

For this clone: Its antigen is as yet unknown.

This table comes from immunoSEQ multiplex PCR, and its TCRdb copy is limited to in-frame clones, with some not included. The table has over a million clones, approximately 80% seen once. Healthy adults negative for HIV, lacking recent acute infections or vaccinations, served as donors. Only Caucasian adults living in Nashville, Tennessee made up the donor group. CD4+ cells underwent separation, giving CD45RA+ naive and CD45RA-negative memory subsets. This CDR3 region has 11 residues. The germline gives CDR1 GTSNPN, CDR2 SVGIG (reference sequence). Deletions cut 0 bases from V and 7 bases from J, with 4 bases between.

V and J are TRBV30 and TRBJ2-1; D ambiguous. This TCR was recovered from a man aged 18 to 30 in good health. Some clones in this sample may be carry-over from other donors' samples. Specimen: memory CD4+ T cells from PBMCs. Subset given: CD45RA-negative fraction. The CDR3 loop reads CAWSVANEQFF. In nucleotides, the CDR3 is TGTGCCTGGAGTGTAGCGAATGAGCAGTTCTTC.